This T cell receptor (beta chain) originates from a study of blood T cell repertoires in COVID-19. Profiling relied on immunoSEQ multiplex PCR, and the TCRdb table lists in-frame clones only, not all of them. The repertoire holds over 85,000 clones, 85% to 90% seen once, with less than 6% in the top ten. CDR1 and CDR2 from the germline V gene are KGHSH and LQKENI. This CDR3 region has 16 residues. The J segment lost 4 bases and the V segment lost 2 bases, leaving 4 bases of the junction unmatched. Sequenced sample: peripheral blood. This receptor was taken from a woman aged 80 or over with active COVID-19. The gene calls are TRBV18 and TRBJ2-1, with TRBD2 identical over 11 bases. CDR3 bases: TGTGCCAGCTCACCAAAAACTAGCGGGAGTTACAATGAGCAGTTCTTC. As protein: CASSPKTSGSYNEQFF. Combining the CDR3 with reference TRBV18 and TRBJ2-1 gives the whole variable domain NAGVMQNPRHLVRRRGQEARLRCSPMKGHSHVYWYRQLPEEGLKFMVYLQKENIIDESGMPKERFSAEFPKEGPSILRIQQVVRGDSAAYFCASSPKTSGSYNEQFFGPGTRLTVL.